This is a list of T cell receptor beta chains from one sample in a study of cytomegalovirus exposure and HLA in healthy donors. The data were produced by immunoSEQ multiplex PCR, yet TCRdb's version contains in-frame clones alone and is incomplete. Of 150,000 to 200,000 clones listed, roughly 70% are singletons. Sample: PBMCs. Source of these receptors: a girl aged 5-17 years in good health and CMV-seronegative. Both conserved end residues are part of each CDR3. The D gene is left open where the match is weak. Size tells how often a clone was seen (once, few, many) or the class of an expanded clone, and some rows leave it out.

D gene,V gene,clone size,J gene,CDR3 protein,CDR3 DNA
TRBD1,TRBV5-1,-,TRBJ1-4,CASSRTGGNEKLFF,TGCGCCAGCAGCCGGACAGGGGGCAATGAAAAACTGTTTTTT
TRBD1,TRBV5-1,few,TRBJ2-1,CASSLGQGANEQFF,TGCGCCAGCAGCTTGGGACAGGGGGCAAATGAGCAGTTCTTC
-,TRBV5-1,-,TRBJ1-1,CASSYITSGGANTEAFF,TGCGCCAGCAGCTACATAACGTCCGGCGGGGCGAACACTGAAGCTTTCTTT
-,TRBV7-9,-,TRBJ1-1,CASSPRGTEAFF,TGTGCCAGCAGCCCCCGGGGCACTGAAGCTTTCTTT
-,TRBV6-5,-,TRBJ2-5,CASSPGRETQYF,TGTGCCAGCAGTCCAGGGCGGGAGACCCAGTACTTC
-,TRBV2,-,TRBJ1-6,CASSEALGQGFSPLHF,TGTGCCAGCAGTGAAGCGCTGGGGCAGGGTTTCTCACCCCTCCACTTT
-,TRBV13,few,TRBJ2-3,CASSPRWGTDAQYF,TGTGCCAGCAGCCCTCGTTGGGGCACAGATGCGCAGTATTTT
TRBD1,TRBV7-2,-,TRBJ2-3,CASSLGQPTDTQYF,TGTGCCAGCAGCCTGGGACAGCCCACAGATACGCAGTATTTT
TRBD1,TRBV6-4,-,TRBJ1-2,CASSEGQGTGYTF,TGTGCCAGCAGTGAGGGACAGGGGACCGGCTACACCTTC
-,TRBV11-2,-,TRBJ2-7,CASTLAGYEQYF,TGTGCCAGCACGCTCGCGGGGTACGAGCAGTACTTC
-,TRBV6-6,-,TRBJ1-6,CASCQGSGSYNSPLHF,TGTGCCAGCTGCCAGGGTTCGGGCTCCTATAATTCACCCCTCCACTTT
-,TRBV6-1,-,TRBJ2-7,CASSWGGPTYEQYF,TGTGCCAGCTCGTGGGGGGGCCCCACCTACGAGCAGTACTTC
TRBD1,TRBV18,-,TRBJ1-4,CASSPMTGSNEKLFF,TGTGCCAGCTCACCGATGACAGGGTCCAATGAAAAACTGTTTTTT
-,TRBV27,-,TRBJ1-2,CASSSRQGTYGYTF,TGTGCCAGCAGCTCACGGCAGGGGACCTATGGCTACACCTTC
-,TRBV4-2,-,TRBJ2-5,CASSQGEVRASAIGETQYF,TGTGCCAGCAGCCAAGGAGAGGTGAGGGCCAGCGCGATTGGGGAGACCCAGTACTTC
TRBD1,TRBV5-1,-,TRBJ1-5,CASSPGTERNQPQHF,TGCGCCAGCAGCCCCGGGACAGAGAGAAATCAGCCCCAGCATTTT
TRBD1,TRBV6-5,-,TRBJ2-7,CASSRAGTGMDEQYF,TGTGCCAGCAGTCGCGCCGGGACAGGGATGGACGAGCAGTACTTC
-,TRBV5-4,-,TRBJ1-6,CASSSPDSPYNSPLHF,TGTGCCAGCAGCTCACCGGACAGCCCGTATAATTCACCCCTCCACTTT
-,TRBV27,-,TRBJ2-7,CASSFGVEQYF,TGTGCCAGCAGTTTCGGGGTCGAGCAGTACTTC
-,TRBV19,-,TRBJ2-6,CASSIPDTGANVLTF,TGTGCCAGTAGTATTCCCGACACTGGGGCCAACGTCCTGACTTTC
-,TRBV6-6,-,TRBJ1-2,CASSPLTGYGYTF,TGTGCCAGCAGTCCATTAACAGGCTATGGCTACACCTTC
-,TRBV6-5,-,TRBJ2-1,CASSYGTTNNEQFF,TGTGCCAGCAGTTACGGCACTACCAACAATGAGCAGTTCTTC
-,TRBV7-3,-,TRBJ1-1,CASSSGQNTEAFF,TGTGCCAGCAGCTCGGGACAGAACACTGAAGCTTTCTTT
-,TRBV27,-,TRBJ1-5,CASSLGSANQPQHF,TGTGCCAGCAGTTTAGGGAGCGCCAATCAGCCCCAGCATTTT